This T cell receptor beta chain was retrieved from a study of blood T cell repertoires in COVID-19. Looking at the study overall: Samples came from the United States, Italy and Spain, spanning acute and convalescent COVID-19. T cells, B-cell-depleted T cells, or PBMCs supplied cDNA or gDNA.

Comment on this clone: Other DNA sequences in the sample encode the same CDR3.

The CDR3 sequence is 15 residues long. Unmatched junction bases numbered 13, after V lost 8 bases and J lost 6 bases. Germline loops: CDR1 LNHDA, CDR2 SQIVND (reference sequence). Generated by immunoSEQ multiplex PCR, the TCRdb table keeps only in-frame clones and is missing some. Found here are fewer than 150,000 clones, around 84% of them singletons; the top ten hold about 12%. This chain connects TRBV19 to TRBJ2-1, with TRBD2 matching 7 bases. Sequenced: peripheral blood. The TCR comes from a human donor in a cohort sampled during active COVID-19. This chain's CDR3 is CASSTPSGLINEQFF. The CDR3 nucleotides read TGTGCCAGTTCCACTCCTAGCGGATTGATCAATGAGCAGTTCTTC.